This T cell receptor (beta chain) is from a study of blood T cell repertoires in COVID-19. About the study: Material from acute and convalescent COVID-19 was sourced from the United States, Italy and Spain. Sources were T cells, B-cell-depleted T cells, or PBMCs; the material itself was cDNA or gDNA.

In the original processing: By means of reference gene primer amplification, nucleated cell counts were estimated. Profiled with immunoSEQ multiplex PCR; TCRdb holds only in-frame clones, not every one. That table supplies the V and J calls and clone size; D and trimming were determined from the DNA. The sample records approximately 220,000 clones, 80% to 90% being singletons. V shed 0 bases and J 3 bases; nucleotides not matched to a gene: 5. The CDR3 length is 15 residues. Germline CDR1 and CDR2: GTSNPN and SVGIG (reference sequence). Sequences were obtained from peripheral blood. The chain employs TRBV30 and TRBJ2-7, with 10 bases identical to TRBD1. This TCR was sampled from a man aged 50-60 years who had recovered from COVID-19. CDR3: CAWSVLGQGNYEQYF. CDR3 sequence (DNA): TGTGCCTGGAGTGTATTGGGACAGGGGAACTACGAGCAGTACTTC.